These 27 T cell receptor beta chains were sequenced from one sample in a study of metastatic and nonmetastatic thyroid tumors. TCRdb reanalyzed the PCR reads with MiXCR. The sample contains approximately 6,400 clones, roughly a third of which appear only once. All patients reached thyroid surgery having received no treatment beforehand. The sample was tumor tissue. The receptor source for this set is a female donor with papillary thyroid cancer or a benign thyroid nodule (not recorded which). Some clones in this sample may be carry-over from other donors' samples.

The chain combines TRBV24-1 with TRBJ2-1; 14 nucleotides match TRBD2. This CDR3 has 16 amino acids. V shed 11 bases, J shed 9 bases, and the junction held 14 bases outside the gene matches. In germline, CDR1 is KGHDR, CDR2 SFDVKD. The DNA for the CDR3 is TGTGCCAGCAGGACCGCCGGGACTAGCGGGAGAAGTGAGCAGTTCTTC. Protein product: CASRTAGTSGRSEQFF.

This chain uses TRBV5-1 with TRBJ2-5; TRBD2 matches at 13 bases. Germline V CDR1 and CDR2: SGHRS, YFSETQ. J gave up 2 bases and V 4 bases, and 5 bases lay outside the gene matches. The CDR3 has 16 residues. CDR3 amino acids: CASSLGLAGDQETQYF. CDR3 nucleotide sequence: TGCGCCAGCAGCCTAGGACTAGCGGGGGATCAAGAGACCCAGTACTTC.

This clone was detected only once. This chain's CDR3 is CASSVGASLMEQFF. Written as DNA, the CDR3 is TGTGCCAGCAGCGTAGGGGCTAGCCTAATGGAGCAGTTCTTC. The gene calls are TRBV9 and TRBJ2-1, with D tentatively TRBD2 (5 bases). Deletions cut 0 bases from V and 10 bases from J, with 14 bases between. Germline loops: CDR1 SGDLS, CDR2 YYNGEE. The CDR3 covers 14 residues.

V gene TRBV7-2 combines with J gene TRBJ2-5; 8 nucleotides match TRBD2. The CDR3 spans 14 residues. Germline V gene lookup returns CDR1 SGHTA and CDR2 FQGNSA. The ends lost 1 base at V and 4 bases at J; junction bases unmatched: 2. The CDR3, as DNA: TGTGCCAGCAGCTTAGGACTAGCGATAGAGACCCAGTACTTC. Residues: CASSLGLAIETQYF.

At least ten counts were recorded for this clone. V and J are TRBV3-1 and TRBJ2-1; D unresolved. Germline-derived CDR1 and CDR2 are LGHDT and YNNKEL (reference sequence). The CDR3 contains 14 residues. Deletions cut 1 base from V and 3 bases from J, with 7 bases between. The CDR3 is CASSQAARYNEQFF. Written as DNA, the CDR3 is TGTGCCAGCAGCCAAGCGGCGCGCTACAATGAGCAGTTCTTC.

In its sample, this clone was seen a few times. The chain has TRBV12-3 or TRBV12-4 and TRBJ2-6; D remains unclear. CDR3 length equals 13 residues. Trimming removed 1 base from V and 3 bases from J, with 1 base in between. CDR3 nucleotides: TGTGCCAGCAGTTTAGATGGGGCCAACGTCCTGACTTTC. This translates into CASSLDGANVLTF.

The rearrangement links TRBV6-2 or TRBV6-3 to TRBJ1-2; D ambiguous. The CDR3 has 14 amino acids. Trimming removed 2 bases at V and 0 bases at J, with 7 bases between. Germline lookup yields CDR1 MNHEY and CDR2 SVGEGT. The chain's CDR3 is CASSYGFANYGYTF. The CDR3 nucleotides are TGTGCCAGCAGTTACGGGTTCGCTAACTATGGCTACACCTTC.

This clone showed up just a few times. The chain is built from TRBV7-9 and TRBJ2-7, with D hard to call. With 1 base removed from V and 3 bases from J, the gap between germline ends came to 4 bases. The CDR3 has 12 amino acids. Germline values: CDR1 SEHNR, CDR2 FQNEAQ (reference sequence). CDR3 bases: TGTGCCAGCAGCTTAGGTGACTACGAGCAGTACTTC. This encodes CASSLGDYEQYF.

This clone is medium-sized. The J gene is TRBJ2-3, the V gene TRBV24-1, with TRBD2 matching 7 bases. Germline loops: CDR1 KGHDR, CDR2 SFDVKD. V gave up 4 bases and J gave up 5 bases; unmatched junction bases: 11. The CDR3 sequence is 16 residues long. The CDR3 loop reads CATSDPRGGRVDTQYF. The CDR3 region has the DNA TGTGCCACCAGTGACCCCCGTGGCGGGAGAGTAGATACGCAGTATTTT.

The chain couples TRBV9 to TRBJ2-2; D remains ambiguous. V shed 4 bases and J shed 5 bases, with 9 bases lying between them. The CDR3 has 13 residues. Germline CDR1 SGDLS, CDR2 YYNGEE. The CDR3: CASSRAGTGELFF. The DNA for the CDR3 is TGTGCCAGCAGCAGGGCCGGGACCGGGGAGCTGTTTTTT.

This clone rates as medium-sized. The CDR3: CASSGAGYEQYF. CDR3 DNA sequence: TGCGCCAGCAGCGGCGCGGGTTACGAGCAGTACTTC. The V gene is TRBV5-1, the J gene TRBJ2-7; D is perhaps TRBD2 (5 bases). V was cut by 4 bases and J by 4 bases, with 9 bases left in between. The CDR3 is made up of 12 amino acids. Looked up from germline, CDR1 is SGHRS and CDR2 is YFSETQ.

The genes are TRBV11-1 and TRBJ2-1, with 9 bases matching TRBD2. Germline V gives CDR1 SGHAT, CDR2 FQDESV (reference sequence). CDR3 length: 16 residues. The V and J ends lost 4 bases and 4 bases, in that order; junction bases with no gene match: 8. CDR3 loop: CASSSGSGSPYNEQFF. Here the CDR3 DNA reads TGTGCCAGCAGCTCGGGTAGCGGGAGCCCGTACAATGAGCAGTTCTTC.

This clone was seen ten or more times. A read error is likely, as this CDR3 ends without the conserved phenylalanine or tryptophan. The DNA is left out, because the CDR3 cannot be placed on it with certainty; the CDR3 is given as TCRdb lists it. The chain carries TRBV9 and TRBJ1-4. Per the germline V gene, CDR1 is SGDLS and CDR2 is YYNGEE. Ends included, the CDR3 has 8 residues. This CDR3 reads CASSPRTS.

The sample holds a few counts of this clone. The rearrangement uses TRBV6-2 or TRBV6-3 and TRBJ2-7, with 8 bases aligning to TRBD1. Germline V gives CDR1 MNHEY, CDR2 SVGEGT. After removal of 5 bases from V and 0 bases from J, the junction contained 6 bases not matched to a gene. The CDR3 consists of 15 residues. The DNA of the CDR3 is TGTGCCAGCAGTCAAGGACAGGGCAGCTCCTACGAGCAGTACTTC. It specifies CASSQGQGSSYEQYF.

Sample share makes this clone medium-sized. The rearrangement joins TRBV28 to TRBJ2-7, with a weak D call TRBD1 (6 bases). Germline V CDR1 and CDR2: MDHEN, SYDVKM. With 5 bases removed from V and 5 bases from J, the gap between germline ends came to 16 bases. The CDR3 spans 14 residues. The CDR3 protein is CASSPPTGIHEQYF. The CDR3 DNA is TGTGCCAGCAGTCCCCCCACAGGGATCCACGAGCAGTACTTC.

The chain carries TRBV7-2 and TRBJ1-2; D is uncertain. The CDR3 has 14 residues. Per germline, CDR1 SGHTA and CDR2 FQGNSA. The V gene lost 3 bases and the J gene lost 6 bases, with 14 bases spanning the gap. DNA of the CDR3: TGTGCCAGCAGCTTTGGGGTCCTTAAGCATGGCTACACCTTC. Encoded protein: CASSFGVLKHGYTF.

This clone was found a few times. In nucleotides, the CDR3 is TGTGCCAGCAGGCTAGGGGGCGGCCCCGGGGAGCTGTTTTTT. Translated: CASRLGGGPGELFF. The V gene is TRBV6-1, the J gene TRBJ2-2, with 7 positions matching TRBD1. Germline-derived CDR1 and CDR2 are MNHNS and SASEGT. Losses at the gene ends were 6 bases for V and 6 bases for J; bases not matched to a gene: 7. This CDR3 comprises 14 residues.

The chain uses TRBV24-1 and TRBJ2-3, with 8 positions matching TRBD2. The ends lost 7 bases at V and 2 bases at J; junction bases unmatched: 13. The length of the CDR3 is 17 residues. Germline-derived CDR1 and CDR2 are KGHDR and SFDVKD. The CDR3 region is CATRGGRPLQHTDTQYF. The CDR3 DNA reads TGTGCCACCAGGGGCGGGAGGCCCTTACAACACACAGATACGCAGTATTTT.

The chain employs TRBV30 and TRBJ1-2, with D unresolved. From germline, CDR1 is GTSNPN and CDR2 SVGIG (reference sequence). The CDR3 totals 14 residues. V lost 3 bases and J lost 4, with 15 bases in between. The CDR3 region is CAWREGNPSYGYTF. CDR3 in DNA: TGTGCCTGGAGGGAAGGGAATCCTTCCTATGGCTACACCTTC.

As regards this clone: A junction boundary mismatches the germline segment, possibly from a read error. V usage is TRBV7-8 and J usage is TRBJ2-7, with D possibly matching TRBD2 (5 bases). Germline assignment: CDR1 SGHVS and CDR2 FQNEAQ. This CDR3 has 14 amino acids. This CDR3 reads CSSSLTGISYQQYF. The CDR3 bases are TGTTCCAGCAGCCTCACGGGGATCTCCTACCAGCAGTACTTC.

This clone was picked up many times. J is TRBJ2-2 and V is TRBV5-4; TRBD2 matches at 8 bases. With V trimmed by 4 bases and J by 7 bases, 6 bases remained unmatched. The CDR3 covers 14 residues. Germline V lookup: CDR1 SGHNT, CDR2 YYREEE (reference sequence). This chain's CDR3 is CASSAGLGVGELFF. DNA for the CDR3: TGTGCCAGCAGCGCGGGACTAGGGGTCGGGGAGCTGTTTTTT.

This rearrangement joins TRBV30 to TRBJ2-3; perhaps D is TRBD1 or TRBD2 (6 bases each). The CDR3 contains 14 residues. From germline, CDR1 is GTSNPN and CDR2 SVGIG (reference sequence). V lost 1 base, J lost 4 bases, and 12 bases lay in between. CDR3 coding DNA: TGTGCCTGGAGTGGTTTGGGGGGCCCAGATACGCAGTATTTT. As protein: CAWSGLGGPDTQYF.

V is TRBV7-2 and J is TRBJ2-3, with D hard to call. Deletions cut 2 bases from V and 5 bases from J, with 11 bases between. The germline gives CDR1 SGHTA, CDR2 FQGNSA. There are 14 residues in the CDR3. The CDR3 here is CASSLIGERDTQYF. For the CDR3, the DNA is TGTGCCAGCAGCTTAATAGGCGAGCGAGATACGCAGTATTTT.

CDR3 sequence reads: CASSPQGLYNEQFF. CDR3 in DNA: TGTGCCAGTAGTCCCCAGGGCCTTTACAATGAGCAGTTCTTC. The chain carries TRBV19 and TRBJ2-1, with D perhaps TRBD1 (5 bases). Germline lookup yields CDR1 LNHDA and CDR2 SQIVND (reference sequence). V was pared by 5 bases and J by 4 bases, with 12 bases between. The CDR3 runs 14 residues.

The V and J genes are TRBV27 and TRBJ2-2, with 10 nucleotides matching TRBD1. V lost 6 bases and J lost 6; bases outside the gene matches: 7. CDR1 and CDR2 from the germline V gene are MNHEY and SMNVEV (reference sequence). The CDR3 covers 15 residues. CDR3 in amino acids: CASSPGTGEAGELFF. For the CDR3, the DNA is TGTGCCAGCAGCCCCGGGACAGGGGAGGCCGGGGAGCTGTTTTTT.

This clone was seen a handful of times. The gene calls are TRBV19 and TRBJ2-1, with TRBD2 matching 9 bases. The germline V gene encodes CDR1 LNHDA and CDR2 SQIVND (reference sequence). J lost 3 bases, V lost 6 bases, and 6 bases had no gene match. This CDR3 comprises 15 residues. This chain's CDR3 is CASRKLAGVYNEQFF. The CDR3 DNA reads as TGTGCCAGTAGGAAGTTAGCGGGAGTCTACAATGAGCAGTTCTTC.

V gene TRBV6-1 combines with J gene TRBJ1-6; D unclear. This CDR3 has 16 amino acids. Trimming took 6 bases from V and 7 from J, leaving 19 bases between them. Germline assignment: CDR1 MNHNS and CDR2 SASEGT. The CDR3 DNA follows: TGTGCCAGCAGCCCCCCGCAGGTAGCAAGAAATTCACCCCTCCACTTT. Amino acids: CASSPPQVARNSPLHF.